These 27 T cell receptor beta chains originate from one sample sequenced in a study of tumor-infiltrating lymphocytes in localized non-small cell lung cancer. Some clones are missing from TCRdb's copy, which holds only in-frame ones; the method was immunoSEQ multiplex PCR. The data contain fewer than 15,000 clones, 65% to 75% of them singletons. The material sequenced was uninvolved lung tissue not adjacent to the tumor. These receptors originate from a human donor with non-small cell lung cancer.

This chain connects TRBV7-9 to TRBJ2-7, with 9 bases that match TRBD1. CDR1 and CDR2 from the germline V gene are SEHNR and FQNEAQ (reference sequence). The V segment lost 5 bases and the J segment 5 bases; nucleotides outside the gene matches: 7. CDR3 size: 14 residues. Here the CDR3 DNA reads TGTGCCAGCAGCCCACGGGACAGGGCCCACGAGCAGTACTTC. Translated: CASSPRDRAHEQYF.

The CDR3 DNA is TGTGCCAGCAGTTACCGGGCGGGGACCACAGATACGCAGTATTTT. It specifies CASSYRAGTTDTQYF. The chain is built from TRBV6-6 and TRBJ2-3; tentatively, D is TRBD2 (6 bases). CDR3 length: 15 residues. CDR1 MNHNY and CDR2 SVGAGI come from the germline V gene (reference sequence). Trimming shortened V by 2 bases and J by 2 bases, and 11 bases separated the two germline ends.

The V call is TRBV10-3, the J call TRBJ2-1; D not certain. The CDR3 has 13 residues. The V end lost 3 bases, the J end lost 9 bases, and 12 bases lay between the germline ends. The germline V gene encodes CDR1 ENHRY and CDR2 SYGVKD. In nucleotides, the CDR3 is TGTGCCATCAGTGAAGAGGCCAGAGGTGAGCAGTTCTTC. Translation gives CAISEEARGEQFF.

The CDR3 DNA is TGTGCCAGCAGCTTAGGGATCCAAGAGACCCAGTACTTC. Residues: CASSLGIQETQYF. This chain connects TRBV7-2 to TRBJ2-5; D unresolved. The CDR3 has 13 amino acids. V lost 1 base to trimming and J lost 1 base, with 4 bases between them. CDR1 and CDR2 from the germline V gene are SGHTA and FQGNSA.

By share, this clone ranks as medium-sized. This chain links TRBV4-3 with TRBJ1-3; D is ambiguous. With 0 bases removed from V and 6 bases from J, the gap between germline ends came to 6 bases. The CDR3 runs to 13 residues. CDR1 and CDR2 (germline): LGHNA, YSLEER. The CDR3 here is CASSQEASNTIYF. CDR3 DNA sequence: TGCGCCAGCAGCCAAGAGGCGTCAAACACCATATATTTT.

This chain connects TRBV9 to TRBJ2-7; D not certain. Trimming removed 3 bases at V and 10 bases at J, with 20 bases between. The CDR3 has 14 residues. Germline CDR1 and CDR2: SGDLS and YYNGEE. The CDR3 nucleotides read TGTGCCAGCAGCGCCAGCCCCCAGGACGTACGCCAGTACTTC. Encoded protein: CASSASPQDVRQYF. The full variable domain, completed using reference TRBV9 and TRBJ2-7, is DSGVTQTPKHLITATGQRVTLRCSPRSGDLSVYWYQQSLDQGLQFLIQYYNGEERAKGNILERFSAQQFPDLHSELNLSSLELGDSALYFCASSASPQDVRQYFGPGTRLTVT.

The chain recombines TRBV9 with TRBJ2-3, with D possibly matching TRBD2 (5 bases). V gave up 0 bases and J gave up 1 base, with 15 bases separating them. The germline V gene has CDR1 SGDLS and CDR2 YYNGEE. The CDR3 extends over 17 amino acids. In DNA, the CDR3 is TGTGCCAGCAGCGTAGCCGCCCCCCTCGGGGGCACAGATACGCAGTATTTT. Its protein product is CASSVAAPLGGTDTQYF. The full variable domain, rest sourced from reference TRBV9 and TRBJ2-3, is DSGVTQTPKHLITATGQRVTLRCSPRSGDLSVYWYQQSLDQGLQFLIQYYNGEERAKGNILERFSAQQFPDLHSELNLSSLELGDSALYFCASSVAAPLGGTDTQYFGPGTRLTVL.

This chain uses TRBV4-2 with TRBJ1-5; no firm D call. Germline assignment: CDR1 LGHNA and CDR2 YNFKEQ. With 1 base removed from V and 4 bases from J, the gap between germline ends came to 8 bases. There are 14 residues in the CDR3. CDR3 DNA: TGTGCCAGCAGCCAAGTTCAGCTGAATCAGCCCCAGCATTTT. This sequence encodes CASSQVQLNQPQHF.

This sequence joins TRBV6-4 and TRBJ1-4; TRBD1 is a possible D gene (5 bases). The length of the CDR3 is 16 residues. V gave up 2 bases and J gave up 7 bases, with 17 bases separating them. Per the germline V gene, CDR1 is MRHNA and CDR2 is SNTAGT. CDR3 coding DNA: TGTGCCAGCAGTGACAAGGCGGGGGGGACCTCTGAAAAACTGTTTTTT. It yields the protein CASSDKAGGTSEKLFF.

The chain has TRBV6-5 and TRBJ1-4; no clear D. Germline CDR1 and CDR2: MNHEY and SVGAGI. The CDR3 has 14 residues. V was cut by 9 bases and J by 3 bases, with 14 bases left in between. The CDR3: CASRSEGSNEKLFF. The CDR3 nucleotides are TGTGCCAGTAGGTCGGAGGGCTCTAATGAAAAACTGTTTTTT.

V gene TRBV18 combines with J gene TRBJ2-7; 10 bases are a match to TRBD1. After removal of 0 bases from V and 0 bases from J, the junction contained 2 bases not matched to a gene. In germline, CDR1 is KGHSH, CDR2 LQKENI. The CDR3 is made up of 16 amino acids. In DNA form, the CDR3 reads TGTGCCAGCTCACCACCGGACAGGGGGTTCTCCTACGAGCAGTACTTC. This translates into CASSPPDRGFSYEQYF.

This chain uses TRBV29-1 with TRBJ2-1; TRBD1 matches at 12 bases. The CDR3 is made up of 14 amino acids. Trimming removed 5 bases from V and 6 bases from J; junction bases left unmatched: 5. Germline V gene data show CDR1 as SQVTM and CDR2 as ANQGSEA. The CDR3 nucleotides are TGCAGCGTTTACCGGGACAGGGGGCGCAATGAGCAGTTCTTC. This gives the protein CSVYRDRGRNEQFF.

The table lists this clone with a few counts. The V and J genes are TRBV5-1 and TRBJ2-7; D assignment may be TRBD1 or TRBD2 (6 bases each). Germline CDR1 and CDR2: SGHRS and YFSETQ. V was clipped by 0 bases and J by 7 bases, with 11 bases between them. CDR3 length: 13 amino acids. CDR3 region: CASSLDWGAEQYF. In DNA form, the CDR3 reads TGCGCCAGCAGCTTGGATTGGGGGGCTGAGCAGTACTTC. The complete variable domain, with remaining parts taken from reference TRBV5-1 and TRBJ2-7, reads KAGVTQTPRYLIKTRGQQVTLSCSPISGHRSVSWYQQTPGQGLQFLFEYFSETQRNKGNFPGRFSGRQFSNSRSEMNVSTLELGDSALYLCASSLDWGAEQYFGPGTRLTVT.

The table lists this clone with a few counts. The chain links TRBV7-2 to TRBJ2-1; D is uncertain. The CDR3 spans 14 residues. The germline gives CDR1 SGHTA, CDR2 FQGNSA. Trimming took off 1 base at V and 4 bases at J, with 8 bases between the two ends. In DNA form, the CDR3 reads TGTGCCAGCAGCTTAGGCCAGTTATACAATGAGCAGTTCTTC. Its protein is CASSLGQLYNEQFF.

This clone was seen a handful of times. This chain joins TRBV7-9 and TRBJ1-2; no clear D. This CDR3 has 13 residues. V was clipped by 4 bases and J by 0 bases, with 6 bases between them. CDR1 and CDR2 (germline): SEHNR, FQNEAQ (reference sequence). CDR3 nucleotide sequence: TGTGCCAGCAGCTCCCAGGCTAACTATGGCTACACCTTC. Translating it yields CASSSQANYGYTF.

The chain joins TRBV27 to TRBJ1-5; 7 positions agree with TRBD1. CDR1 is MNHEY and CDR2 is SMNVEV in the germline V gene (reference sequence). The CDR3 length is 17 residues. The J segment lost 0 bases and the V segment lost 6 bases, leaving 11 bases of the junction unmatched. Written as DNA, the CDR3 is TGTGCCAGCAGAGCCGGGACAGCCGGGTATAGCAATCAGCCCCAGCATTTT. This encodes CASRAGTAGYSNQPQHF.

The rearrangement links TRBV18 to TRBJ2-2; D unclear. V was clipped by 1 base and J by 3 bases, with 6 bases between them. From germline, CDR1 is KGHSH and CDR2 LQKENI. This CDR3 has 14 amino acids. The CDR3 reads CASSPRGDTGELFF. In DNA form, the CDR3 reads TGTGCCAGCTCACCACGGGGTGACACCGGGGAGCTGTTTTTT.

The rearrangement uses TRBV6-1 and TRBJ1-6; 7 bases map to TRBD1. The V gene end was trimmed by 1 base and the J gene end by 10 bases; junction bases not matched to a gene: 7. The CDR3 sequence is 15 residues long. Looked up from germline, CDR1 is MNHNS and CDR2 is SASEGT. CDR3 protein: CASSEVPGGRSPLHF. CDR3 DNA sequence: TGTGCCAGCAGTGAAGTGCCAGGGGGACGATCACCCCTCCACTTT.

The chain combines TRBV7-2 with TRBJ1-2, with a tentative D call TRBD1 (5 bases). In germline, CDR1 is SGHTA, CDR2 FQGNSA. The CDR3 runs to 15 residues. Deletions cut 1 base from V and 1 base from J, with 10 bases between. DNA of the CDR3: TGTGCCAGCAGCTTAGTAGTTCAGGGTAACTATGGCTACACCTTC. Amino acid sequence: CASSLVVQGNYGYTF.

The gene calls are TRBV10-3 and TRBJ2-2, with D uncertain. Germline V gene lookup returns CDR1 ENHRY and CDR2 SYGVKD. There are 13 residues in the CDR3. The V end was cut by 2 bases, the J end by 5 bases, with 6 bases between. The CDR3 sequence: CAISEGRTGELFF. For the CDR3, the DNA is TGTGCCATCAGTGAGGGAAGAACCGGGGAGCTGTTTTTT.

The chain carries TRBV9 and TRBJ2-3, with a possible D match to TRBD2 (5 bases). The CDR3 runs to 13 residues. Germline V gene data show CDR1 as SGDLS and CDR2 as YYNGEE. V was shortened by 2 bases and J by 3 bases, with 7 bases between the two germline ends. The CDR3 nucleotides are TGTGCCAGCAGCGTGGAGCGGACAGATACGCAGTATTTT. As protein: CASSVERTDTQYF.

V is TRBV5-1 and J is TRBJ2-4; D ambiguous. This CDR3 has 18 amino acids. The germline gives CDR1 SGHRS, CDR2 YFSETQ. Trimming cost V 4 bases and J 0 bases, with 20 bases left between them. CDR3 residues: CASSMQIEGPLAKNIQYF. DNA of the CDR3: TGCGCCAGCAGCATGCAGATCGAAGGGCCTCTAGCCAAAAACATTCAGTACTTC.

This chain uses TRBV2 with TRBJ2-5, with D perhaps TRBD2 (6 bases). V lost 6 bases and J 2 bases, leaving 10 bases between the germline ends. The germline gives CDR1 SNHLY, CDR2 FYNNEI. This CDR3 has 13 amino acids. The CDR3 here is CASRRDSQETQYF. As DNA, the CDR3 is TGTGCCAGCAGGCGGGACTCACAAGAGACCCAGTACTTC.

This rearrangement joins TRBV18 to TRBJ2-7, with D uncertain. V shed 3 bases and J shed 5 bases, with 11 bases lying between them. Germline CDR1 and CDR2: KGHSH and LQKENI. This CDR3 is built from 13 residues. The CDR3 loop is CASSPSGSHEQYF. The CDR3 nucleotides are TGTGCCAGCTCACCCTCTGGTAGTCACGAGCAGTACTTC.

The V and J genes are TRBV7-8 and TRBJ2-5, with D possibly TRBD2 on 6 matching bases. Germline loops: CDR1 SGHVS, CDR2 FQNEAQ. The CDR3 extends over 19 amino acids. V lost 4 bases and J lost 1, with 25 bases in between. CDR3 sequence reads: CASSSKTRTGSGRQETQYF. CDR3 coding DNA: TGTGCCAGCAGCTCCAAAACTCGAACCGGGAGCGGACGCCAAGAGACCCAGTACTTC.

By sample share, this clone is medium-sized. The J gene is TRBJ2-5, the V gene TRBV5-1; 11 bases agree with TRBD1. The J segment lost 5 bases and the V segment lost 4 bases, leaving 10 bases of the junction unmatched. This CDR3 contains 16 residues. CDR1 and CDR2 (germline): SGHRS, YFSETQ. The CDR3 protein is CASSGGDRGELETQYF. The CDR3 coding sequence is TGCGCCAGCAGCGGAGGGGACAGGGGGGAGTTGGAGACCCAGTACTTC.

The rearrangement joins TRBV7-6 to TRBJ2-7; 7 bases fit TRBD1. The CDR3 contains 14 residues. The ends lost 6 bases at V and 3 bases at J; junction bases unmatched: 8. Germline-derived CDR1 and CDR2 are SGHVS and FNYEAQ. CDR3 protein: CASSYSGQLYEQYF. The DNA for the CDR3 is TGTGCCAGCAGTTATTCGGGACAGCTCTACGAGCAGTACTTC.